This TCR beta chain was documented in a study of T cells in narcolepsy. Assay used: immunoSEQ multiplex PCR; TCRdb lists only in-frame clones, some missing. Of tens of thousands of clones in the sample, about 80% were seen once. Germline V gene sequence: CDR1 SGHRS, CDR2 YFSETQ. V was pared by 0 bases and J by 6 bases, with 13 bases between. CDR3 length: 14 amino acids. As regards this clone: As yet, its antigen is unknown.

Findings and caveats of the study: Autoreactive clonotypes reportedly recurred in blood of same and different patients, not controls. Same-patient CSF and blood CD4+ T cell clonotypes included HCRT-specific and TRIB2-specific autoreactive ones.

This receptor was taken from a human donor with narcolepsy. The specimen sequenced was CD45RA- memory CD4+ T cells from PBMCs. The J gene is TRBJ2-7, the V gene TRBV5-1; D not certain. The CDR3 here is CASSLVSLDGEQYF. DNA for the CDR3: TGCGCCAGCAGCTTGGTGTCCCTTGACGGCGAGCAGTACTTC.